This TCR beta chain was captured in a study of neurological immune-mediated disorders. The CDR3 is made up of 16 amino acids. CDR1 MNHEY and CDR2 SMNVEV come from the germline V gene (reference sequence). The cDNA was generated through 5'RACE incorporating 10-nucleotide random UMIs. MiXCR, run by TCRdb on the 5' RACE reads, gives a single entry per CDR3 protein. In the table there are 100,000 to 150,000 distinct CDR3 sequences, approximately 3.2% of which are singletons. This clonotype was counted many times. Sequence at one end of the junction differs from germline and may be a read error. The chain uses TRBV27 and TRBJ1-1; TRBD1 matches 8 bases. The origin of this receptor is a woman aged 25 to 39 with multiple sclerosis. The sequencing sample was made of PBMCs. CDR3 DNA sequence: TGTGCCAGCCGTTTCCACGGGACAGGACAGAACACTGAAGCTTTCTTT. It codes for CASRFHGTGQNTEAFF.